This TCR beta chain derives from a study of cytomegalovirus exposure and HLA in healthy donors. Study conclusions and caveats: CMV antigen specificity of three CMV-associated chains was confirmed in vitro.

As to this clone: Its matching antigen is unknown.

Assay used: immunoSEQ multiplex PCR; TCRdb lists only in-frame clones, some missing. The sample contains roughly 60,000 clones, 90% to 95% of which appear only once. Germline assignment: CDR1 SGHNT and CDR2 YENEEA. This CDR3 has 18 residues. Unmatched junction bases numbered 16, after V lost 5 bases and J lost 5 bases. The chain joins TRBV11-3 to TRBJ2-1; 9 bases map to TRBD2. The source material was PBMCs. The TCR was taken from a woman aged 25 to 39 in good health and CMV-seronegative. The CDR3 loop is CASSLYSFFSGRDNEQFF. Written as DNA, the CDR3 is TGTGCCAGCAGCCTATACAGCTTCTTTAGCGGGAGAGACAATGAGCAGTTCTTC.